The present entry profiles one T cell receptor beta chain with its context. Its antigen is not known. Generated by immunoSEQ multiplex PCR, the TCRdb table keeps only in-frame clones and is missing some. Of some 150,000 clones in the sample, roughly 83% were seen once. The data are from a study of cytotoxic CD8 clonotypes in ibrutinib-treated CLL. Study background: Investigators reported some 25 partial and 2 complete responses; after median roughly 63 months, about 15 patients remained remitted and approximately twelve progressed.

Study findings and constraints: Among the clonotypes, public ones were uncommon and contracted or held stable on treatment.

The starting material was PBMCs, obtained after 12 months of ibrutinib treatment. The clonotype originates from a human donor with chronic lymphocytic leukemia.

The CDR3 loop reads CASSFERGVPYGYTF. The DNA of the CDR3 is TGTGCCAGCAGCTTCGAGAGAGGTGTCCCCTATGGCTACACCTTC. The chain couples TRBV5-5 to TRBJ1-2, with D hard to call. V was clipped by 2 bases and J by 4 bases, with 15 bases between them. The CDR3 extends over 15 amino acids. Germline V gene data show CDR1 as SGHKS and CDR2 as YYEKEE (reference sequence).